The 5 T cell receptor beta chains given below trace back to one sample, sequenced in a study of vaccination effects on CD4 cells after COVID-19. Here immunoSEQ multiplex PCR was the method, and the copy in TCRdb shows in-frame clones only, minus some. There are around 19,000 clones in the sample; roughly 70% occur only once, and 30% to 45% lies in the top ten. ViraFEST used viral peptide pools to expand antigen-specific CD4+ T cells before sequencing. CD4+ T cell isolation took place after 10 days of culture. PCR showed that the person got SARS-CoV-2 infection at some point between March and December 2020. No antigen has been assigned to these receptors. Sequences were derived from CD4+ T cells from PBMCs cultured with a peptide pool, sampled before COVID-19 vaccination. The source is a human donor who had a prior SARS-CoV-2 infection.

The V call is TRBV5-1, the J call TRBJ2-1; TRBD2 aligns across 8 bases. This CDR3 has 15 residues. Germline V lookup: CDR1 SGHRS, CDR2 YFSETQ. V was clipped by 0 bases and J by 5 bases; unmatched bases: 4. CDR3 in amino acids: CASSLVAGNDNEQFF. CDR3 in DNA: TGCGCCAGCAGCTTGGTAGCGGGGAACGACAATGAGCAGTTCTTC.

The chain has TRBV24-1 and TRBJ2-5; 8 positions agree with TRBD1. Germline V CDR1 and CDR2: KGHDR, SFDVKD. Unmatched junction bases numbered 8, after V lost 7 bases and J lost 2 bases. The CDR3 consists of 15 residues. This CDR3 reads CATSPGQGRQETQYF. Written as DNA, the CDR3 is TGTGCCACCAGCCCAGGACAGGGCCGTCAAGAGACCCAGTACTTC.

The rearrangement joins TRBV3-1 (or the pseudogene TRBV3-2) to TRBJ1-6; D remains unclear. The germline gives CDR1 LGHDT, CDR2 YNNKEL (reference sequence). CDR3 length: 14 residues. Trimming left V 1 base short and J 5 bases short, with 6 bases between. The CDR3 loop reads CASSQVPHNSPLHF. The CDR3 bases are TGTGCCAGCAGCCAAGTCCCCCATAATTCACCCCTCCACTTT.

The V call is TRBV6-5, the J call TRBJ1-6, with TRBD1 as a possible D gene (5 bases). The V end lost 7 bases, the J end lost 7 bases, and 17 bases lay between the germline ends. Looked up from germline, CDR1 is MNHEY and CDR2 is SVGAGI. This CDR3 contains 15 residues. The CDR3, as DNA: TGTGCCAGCACCTACGGGGGAAGGGTGAATTCACCCCTCCACTTT. It specifies CASTYGGRVNSPLHF.

The DNA of the CDR3 is TGTGCCAGCAGCGTAGATCCCACCGGGGACTATGGCTACACCTTC. Its protein is CASSVDPTGDYGYTF. The chain joins TRBV9 to TRBJ1-2; no firm D call. Germline V lookup: CDR1 SGDLS, CDR2 YYNGEE. Trimming removed 0 bases at V and 3 bases at J, with 12 bases between. The length of the CDR3 is 15 residues.